The clone carrying this TCR beta chain was recorded at least ten times. The data were taken from a study of patients and donors after allogeneic stem cell transplantation. TCRdb independently ran MiXCR on the RT-PCR reads; one entry per CDR3 protein. The sample carries fewer than 30,000 distinct CDR3 sequences, roughly 8% recorded once. CDR1 is SGHRS and CDR2 is YFSETQ in the germline V gene. Deletions cut 0 bases from V and 3 bases from J, with 10 bases between. CDR3 size: 15 residues. This chain joins TRBV5-1 and TRBJ2-1; D is unresolved. The sequence was obtained from a human donor who was either an allogeneic HSCT recipient or a stem cell or donor lymphocyte infusion donor (not recorded which). It is not recorded whose cells these are; they may come from a transplant donor. The sequenced sample consisted of blood, either unsorted or a sorted T cell fraction (not recorded which). In DNA, the CDR3 is TGCGCCAGCAGCTTGGAAACGGGCAGCTACAATGAGCAGTTCTTC. It yields the protein CASSLETGSYNEQFF.